This TCR beta chain appears in the sequencing data of a study of patients and donors after allogeneic stem cell transplantation. One entry per CDR3 protein, called by TCRdb with MiXCR from the RT-PCR reads. The sample holds roughly 960,000 distinct CDR3 sequences, roughly 18% seen once. The CDR3 runs 14 residues. Trimming removed 3 bases from V and 6 bases from J, with 12 bases in between. Germline V gene data show CDR1 as DFQATT and CDR2 as SNEGSKA (reference sequence). The TCR sequence derives from a human donor who was either an allogeneic HSCT recipient or a stem cell or donor lymphocyte infusion donor (not recorded which). It is not recorded whose cells these are; they may come from a transplant donor. Material for sequencing was blood, either unsorted or a sorted T cell fraction (not recorded which). V usage is TRBV20-1 and J usage is TRBJ1-6; D call uncertain. In nucleotides, the CDR3 is TGCAGTGCTAGGTTGAGAGCCCTTAATTCACCCCTCCACTTT. It is translated as CSARLRALNSPLHF.